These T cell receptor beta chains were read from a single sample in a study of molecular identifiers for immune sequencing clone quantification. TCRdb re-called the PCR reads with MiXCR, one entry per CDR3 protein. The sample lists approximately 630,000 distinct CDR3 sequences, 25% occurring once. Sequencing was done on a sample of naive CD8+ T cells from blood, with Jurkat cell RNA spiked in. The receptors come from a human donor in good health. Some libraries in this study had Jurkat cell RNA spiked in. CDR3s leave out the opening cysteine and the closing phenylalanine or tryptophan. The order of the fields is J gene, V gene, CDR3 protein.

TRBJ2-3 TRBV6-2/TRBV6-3 ASSYWDIESTDTQY
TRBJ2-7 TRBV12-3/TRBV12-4 ASTSRGRDEQY
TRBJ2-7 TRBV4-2 ASSGGLAYEQY
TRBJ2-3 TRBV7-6 ASSSLGEGTDTQY
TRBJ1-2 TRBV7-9 ASSSTRTSNYGYT
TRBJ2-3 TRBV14 ASSPRGGDRGTDTQY
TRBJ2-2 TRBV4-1 ASRPGTGEQF
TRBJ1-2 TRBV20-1 SAFSPDRGDYYGYT
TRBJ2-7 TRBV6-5 ASRPGQGRVFPYEQY
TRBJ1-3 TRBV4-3 ASSQDRTGLGSTIY
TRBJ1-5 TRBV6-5 ASSYSTRRISNQPQH
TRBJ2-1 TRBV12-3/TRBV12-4 ASSLRAPRDSSYNEQF
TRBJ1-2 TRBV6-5 ASSQSGYRDYGYT
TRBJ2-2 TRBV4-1 ASSQALNTGELF
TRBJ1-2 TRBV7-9 ASSSNRNYGYT
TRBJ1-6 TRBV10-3 AISQLPGTGRGSPLH
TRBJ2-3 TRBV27 ASSSHFSGIQDTQY
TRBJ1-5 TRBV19 ASRDGVSNQPQH
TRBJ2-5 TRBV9 ASSVKSGQESQDQETQY
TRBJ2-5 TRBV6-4 ASSGVCGPQETQY
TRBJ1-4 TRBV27 ASRLAVQPGEKLF
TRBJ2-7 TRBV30 AWRETGSAYEQY
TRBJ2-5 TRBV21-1 ASNIRGPCGQETQY
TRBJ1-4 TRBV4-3 ASSQDIQPRGEKLF
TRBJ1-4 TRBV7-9 ASSLMDEKLF
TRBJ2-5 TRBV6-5 ASSQIPGQQETQY
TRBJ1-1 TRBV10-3 AISDISGNTEAF